The 15 T cell receptor beta chains below come from one sample, sequenced in a study of memory CD4+ T cells and cytomegalovirus serostatus. Method: immunoSEQ multiplex PCR; TCRdb's copy keeps in-frame clones and lacks some. Of about 50,000 clones listed, about 79% are singletons. The sort gate was single viable CD3+CD4+CD8-CD45RO+ cells for memory CD4+ T cells. Sequences were obtained from memory CD4+ T cells from blood. The receptors derive from an adult in good health and CMV-seronegative.

The chain employs TRBV6-1 and TRBJ2-5, with D tentatively TRBD1 (6 bases). CDR1 and CDR2 (germline): MNHNS, SASEGT. This CDR3 region has 14 residues. V was trimmed by 6 bases and J by 2 bases, leaving 13 bases between them. This CDR3 is CASRDTGLQETQYF. The CDR3 DNA sequence: TGTGCCAGCAGAGATACAGGGTTACAAGAGACCCAGTACTTC.

The genes are TRBV27 and TRBJ2-1, with 11 bases lining up with TRBD2. The length of the CDR3 is 16 residues. V gave up 3 bases and J gave up 9 bases; unmatched junction bases: 10. CDR1 MNHEY and CDR2 SMNVEV come from the germline V gene (reference sequence). The CDR3 nucleotides are TGTGCCAGCAGTTTCTCGACTAGCGGGGATGGGGTTGAGCAGTTCTTC. Translation gives CASSFSTSGDGVEQFF.

This chain connects TRBV28 to TRBJ1-5; no clear D. Germline CDR1 reads MDHEN; CDR2 reads SYDVKM. There are 12 residues in the CDR3. Trimming shortened V by 6 bases and J by 3 bases, and 6 bases separated the two germline ends. The CDR3 loop is CASRGPNQPQHF. The CDR3 nucleotides are TGTGCCAGCAGGGGCCCCAATCAGCCCCAGCATTTT.

Here the CDR3 DNA reads TGTGCCAGCAGTTACGGAGGATCTGGGGCCAACGTCCTGACTTTC. Translated, it gives CASSYGGSGANVLTF. This chain uses TRBV6-5 with TRBJ2-6, with a weak D call TRBD2 (5 bases). Between the trimmed V and J ends, which lost 2 bases and 1 base, there was a span of 6 bases. There are 15 residues in the CDR3. Per the germline V gene, CDR1 is MNHEY and CDR2 is SVGAGI.

The V call is TRBV5-1, the J call TRBJ2-7, with D possibly TRBD1 on 6 matching bases. This CDR3 is built from 16 residues. Germline loops: CDR1 SGHRS, CDR2 YFSETQ. V gave up 4 bases and J gave up 2 bases, with 19 bases separating them. In nucleotides, the CDR3 is TGCGCCAGCAGCCCCCCCGATCCGGACAGAGCCTACGAGCAGTACTTC. Its protein is CASSPPDPDRAYEQYF.

The rearrangement links TRBV5-4 to TRBJ2-3; D is perhaps TRBD1 or TRBD2 (6 bases each). V was trimmed by 0 bases and J by 6 bases, leaving 17 bases between them. The CDR3 spans 16 residues. Germline V gene sequence: CDR1 SGHNT, CDR2 YYREEE (reference sequence). CDR3 sequence reads: CASSLGGAENRDTQYF. The CDR3 DNA is TGTGCCAGCAGCTTGGGGGGGGCCGAAAACCGGGATACGCAGTATTTT.

V gene TRBV7-9 combines with J gene TRBJ1-1; 11 bases map to TRBD1. The CDR3 totals 15 residues. V shed 5 bases, J shed 5 bases, and the junction held 7 bases outside the gene matches. Germline loops: CDR1 SEHNR, CDR2 FQNEAQ (reference sequence). CDR3 coding DNA: TGTGCCAGCAGCGAACCGGGACAGGGGGTTACTGAAGCTTTCTTT. It codes for CASSEPGQGVTEAFF.

This chain links TRBV7-3 with TRBJ1-1, with D unresolved. V gave up 2 bases and J gave up 4 bases, with 14 bases separating them. In germline, CDR1 is SGHTA, CDR2 FQGTGA. CDR3 length equals 15 residues. CDR3 loop: CASSLSTFMGTEAFF. The CDR3 coding sequence is TGTGCCAGCAGCTTATCAACCTTTATGGGCACTGAAGCTTTCTTT. The entire variable domain, with the rest obtained from reference TRBV7-3 and TRBJ1-1, is as follows: GAGVSQTPSNKVTEKGKYVELRCDPISGHTALYWYRQSLGQGPEFLIYFQGTGAADDSGLPNDRFFAVRPEGSVSTLKIQRTERGDSAVYLCASSLSTFMGTEAFFGQGTRLTVV.

The chain combines TRBV2 with TRBJ1-2; TRBD1 matches 8 bases. Germline CDR1 and CDR2: SNHLY and FYNNEI. The CDR3 runs 16 residues. J was trimmed by 0 bases and V by 7 bases; bases with no gene match: 10. In nucleotides, the CDR3 is TGTGCCAGCACCAGAGGGGACAGGATAACTAACTATGGCTACACCTTC. It translates to CASTRGDRITNYGYTF.

The rearrangement uses TRBV29-1 and TRBJ1-2; the D gene is possibly TRBD1 (5 bases). The CDR3 totals 13 residues. V was clipped by 8 bases and J by 7 bases, with 20 bases between them. The germline CDR1 and CDR2 sequences are SQVTM and ANQGSEA. CDR3 nucleotides: TGCAGCAGTAGGGTTGGCGGAGACAGTGGCTACACCTTC. Its protein is CSSRVGGDSGYTF.

The chain has TRBV10-3 and TRBJ2-2, with TRBD2 identical over 8 bases. The CDR3 is 15 amino acids. V gave up 5 bases and J gave up 1 base; unmatched junction bases: 3. Germline assignment: CDR1 ENHRY and CDR2 SYGVKD. CDR3 in amino acids: CAISNLAGNTGELFF. CDR3 sequence (DNA): TGTGCCATCAGTAATCTAGCGGGGAACACCGGGGAGCTGTTTTTT.

CDR3 DNA sequence: TGTGCCTGGAGGCAGGGGAGCTATGGCTACACCTTC. It is translated as CAWRQGSYGYTF. The V gene is TRBV30, the J gene TRBJ1-2, with D possibly TRBD1 on 6 matching bases. The V gene lost 3 bases and the J gene lost 4 bases, with 9 bases spanning the gap. The CDR3 consists of 12 residues. Germline V lookup: CDR1 GTSNPN, CDR2 SVGIG (reference sequence).

The J gene is TRBJ2-5, the V gene TRBV29-1; TRBD1 matches at 8 bases. CDR3 length: 13 residues. V lost 2 bases, J lost 11 bases, and 10 bases stayed unmatched. Germline lookup yields CDR1 SQVTM and CDR2 ANQGSEA. The CDR3 loop is CSVERPGGKEQYF. The CDR3 DNA sequence: TGCAGCGTTGAACGGCCAGGGGGCAAAGAGCAGTACTTC.

This chain uses TRBV4-3 with TRBJ2-7; D may correspond to TRBD1 or TRBD2 (5 bases each). Trimming pared 4 bases from V and 4 bases from J, leaving 14 bases between. Germline-derived CDR1 and CDR2 are LGHNA and YSLEER. The CDR3 extends over 14 amino acids. CDR3 protein: CASSPGGTAYEQYF. The CDR3 nucleotides read TGCGCCAGCAGCCCCGGTGGGACGGCTTACGAGCAGTACTTC.

The CDR3 DNA sequence: TGCGCCAGCAGCTTGCAAACAGGGGGTGGTTCACCCCTCCACTTT. It translates to CASSLQTGGGSPLHF. The chain links TRBV5-1 to TRBJ1-6, with 8 bases aligning to TRBD1. The CDR3 covers 15 residues. Germline V gene lookup returns CDR1 SGHRS and CDR2 YFSETQ. The V segment lost 1 base and the J segment 9 bases; nucleotides outside the gene matches: 6.